This T cell receptor (beta chain) was retrieved from a study of OX40 agonist ivuxolimab in advanced cancers. As to this clone: Its antigen is undetermined.

In germline, CDR1 is SEHNR, CDR2 FQNEAQ (reference sequence). Trimming removed 5 bases at V and 5 bases at J, with 7 bases between. The CDR3 has 12 amino acids. TCRdb keeps only in-frame clones here, not all; method: immunoSEQ multiplex PCR. There are tens of thousands of clones in the sample; approximately 90% occur only once, and approximately 0.33% lies in the top ten. Study-level findings and limits: At doses 0.1 to 3.0 mg/kg, CD4+ and CD8+ clones expanded. Relative to CD4+, CD8+ T cells held more expanded clones on average.

This TCR was sampled from an adult with an advanced solid tumor such as melanoma, head and neck, liver or kidney cancer. The genes are TRBV7-9 and TRBJ1-5; D is undetermined. The source material was CD4+ or CD8+ T cells sorted from blood, sampled in a trial of the OX40 agonist ivuxolimab. CDR3 DNA sequence: TGTGCCAGCAGCATGCAGGATCAGCCCCAGCATTTT. Translation: CASSMQDQPQHF. Full variable domain (rest looked up from reference TRBV7-9 and TRBJ1-5): DTGVSQNPRHKITKRGQNVTFRCDPISEHNRLYWYRQTLGQGPEFLTYFQNEAQLEKSRLLSDRFSAERPKGSFSTLEIQRTEQGDSAMYLCASSMQDQPQHFGDGTRLSIL.